The 7 T cell receptor beta chains listed next were all sequenced from one sample in a study of T cell changes during pregnancy in multiple sclerosis. Using immunoSEQ multiplex PCR, the repertoire was profiled, and TCRdb retains in-frame clones only, with some absent. The table lists tens of thousands of clones, about 90% of them singletons. The sequencing here drew on CD4+ T cells from peripheral blood mononuclear cells, taken before pregnancy. Receptors originate from a female donor with multiple sclerosis, enrolled in a pregnancy study.

Here the CDR3 reads CASSPSQQLLFSGNTIYF. DNA of the CDR3: TGTGCCAGCTCACCTTCCCAGCAACTACTTTTCTCTGGAAACACCATATATTTT. V usage is TRBV18 and J usage is TRBJ1-3; D unresolved. This CDR3 is built from 18 residues. Germline V gene sequence: CDR1 KGHSH, CDR2 LQKENI. Trimming cost V 3 bases and J 0 bases, with 18 bases left between them.

The V call is TRBV9, the J call TRBJ1-4; 7 bases map to TRBD1. V lost 3 bases to trimming and J lost 8 bases; unmatched junction nucleotides: 10. Germline V gene sequence: CDR1 SGDLS, CDR2 YYNGEE. The CDR3 has 15 amino acids. The DNA of the CDR3 is TGTGCCAGCAGCGCCTACCGGGACAGAGGAGAAAAACTGTTTTTT. Translated, it gives CASSAYRDRGEKLFF.

This chain links TRBV6-5 with TRBJ2-2; TRBD2 is a possible D gene (6 bases). From germline, CDR1 is MNHEY and CDR2 SVGAGI. This CDR3 contains 14 residues. V was clipped by 4 bases and J by 4 bases, with 10 bases between them. In nucleotides, the CDR3 is TGTGCCAGCAGTTTCAAGGGAGGCACCGGGGAGCTGTTTTTT. Translated, it gives CASSFKGGTGELFF.

J is TRBJ2-1 and V is TRBV9, with 7 bases identical to TRBD1. Germline CDR1 is SGDLS and CDR2 is YYNGEE. With V trimmed by 0 bases and J by 2 bases, 5 bases remained unmatched. The CDR3 runs 16 residues. CDR3: CASSVGGTEPYNEQFF. CDR3 coding DNA: TGTGCCAGCAGCGTAGGGGGGACAGAACCCTACAATGAGCAGTTCTTC.

The chain uses TRBV5-8 and TRBJ1-4; weak D call: TRBD1 (6 bases). Germline CDR1 SGHTS, CDR2 YDEGEE. V was trimmed by 4 bases and J by 4 bases, leaving 14 bases between them. The length of the CDR3 is 15 residues. The CDR3, as DNA: TGTGCCAGCAGCCGGTCAGGGGCGGTTAATGAAAAACTGTTTTTT. It codes for CASSRSGAVNEKLFF.

The chain uses TRBV7-9 and TRBJ2-5; 9 bases agree with TRBD2. The trim removed 3 bases at V and 0 bases at J, leaving 5 bases unmatched. The CDR3 loop spans 16 amino acids. CDR1 and CDR2 from the germline V gene are SEHNR and FQNEAQ (reference sequence). CDR3 loop: CASSFLAGSYQETQYF. The CDR3 DNA reads as TGTGCCAGCAGCTTTCTAGCGGGATCTTACCAAGAGACCCAGTACTTC.

The chain couples TRBV5-4 to TRBJ2-5; tentative D call: TRBD1 (6 bases). With 2 bases removed from V and 0 bases from J, the gap between germline ends came to 20 bases. The germline V gene encodes CDR1 SGHNT and CDR2 YYREEE (reference sequence). The CDR3 loop spans 18 amino acids. The CDR3 is CASSLGQSVPTNQETQYF. The CDR3 DNA is TGTGCCAGCAGCTTAGGACAGAGTGTACCTACAAACCAAGAGACCCAGTACTTC.